This T cell receptor (beta chain) derives from a study of blood T cell repertoires in COVID-19. Overall study: The study drew acute and convalescent COVID-19 samples from the United States, Italy and Spain. PBMCs, B-cell-depleted T cells, or T cells were the source of the cDNA or gDNA that made up the material.

As originally analysed: Amplification with reference gene primers provided the estimates of nucleated cell counts. Only in-frame clones appear in the TCRdb table, and some are missing; sequencing was by immunoSEQ multiplex PCR. For V, J and clone size, that table is used; D and trimming come from the DNA. The sample carries about 100,000 clones, 85% to 90% recorded once. V shed 3 bases, J shed 4 bases, and the junction held 9 bases outside the gene matches. This CDR3 comprises 16 residues. In germline, CDR1 is SGDLS, CDR2 YYNGEE. The sample consisted of peripheral blood. This sequence was found in a woman of 80 years or more with acute or convalescent COVID-19. J is TRBJ2-1 and V is TRBV9, with 8 bases lining up with TRBD1. The CDR3 is CASSAEAGTGYNEQFF. The DNA for the CDR3 is TGTGCCAGCAGCGCGGAAGCCGGGACAGGTTACAATGAGCAGTTCTTC.